The clone carrying this T cell receptor beta chain was observed once. The antigen is not known. The CDR3 consists of 15 residues. V shed 5 bases and J 4 bases; nucleotides not matched to a gene: 9. The germline gives CDR1 MDHEN, CDR2 SYDVKM. This PCR relied on a set of 60 Vbeta primers and 13 Jbeta primers. Produced via immunoSEQ multiplex PCR; TCRdb's table is partial and in-frame only. The sample records about 140,000 clones, just under 80% being singletons. The data are from a study of cytomegalovirus exposure and HLA in healthy donors. In the study overall: Researchers previously reported finding about 110 million unique TCR beta sequences from 170 million or so T cells.

Study outcomes and limitations: In an earlier analysis, in some 600 donors, most V segments appeared productive either ~87% or ~30% of the time. Indistinguishability led to the exclusion of some V segments, TRBV6-2 and TRBV6-3 included.

Each donor was healthy, and each was a bone marrow donor. Source material: PBMCs. V usage is TRBV28 and J usage is TRBJ1-1; 8 bases align to TRBD1. This clonotype originated in a man aged 25 to 40 in good health and CMV-seronegative. CDR3 amino acids: CASSRQGWRGTEAFF. CDR3 DNA sequence: TGTGCCAGCAGTCGACAGGGGTGGAGGGGCACTGAAGCTTTCTTT.